This T cell receptor beta chain was recorded in a study of somatic mutations in cytotoxic T cells in rheumatoid arthritis. Study details: Patient blood (roughly 32 ml EDTA) was drawn right after diagnosis, before any treatment.

For this clone: Its antigen is unknown.

Study results and caveats: Age-dependent increases in CD8+ clonality occurred in rheumatoid arthritis patients but not in healthy controls.

The V gene's germline CDR1 is MGHRA and CDR2 YSYEKL. The V end was cut by 6 bases, the J end by 5 bases, with 13 bases between. This CDR3 spans 14 amino acids. The repertoire was sequenced with immunoSEQ multiplex PCR; TCRdb's copy has only in-frame clones and lacks some. The sample holds some 29,000 clones, 85% to 90% seen once. The gene calls are TRBV4-1 and TRBJ2-2; D tentatively reads TRBD1 or TRBD2 (6 bases each). Sequencing was done on a sample of CD8+ T cells sorted from blood. The receptor comes from an adult with rheumatoid arthritis. The CDR3 spells CASRTRGETGELFF. The CDR3 DNA follows: TGCGCCAGCAGGACGAGGGGGGAGACCGGGGAGCTGTTTTTT.